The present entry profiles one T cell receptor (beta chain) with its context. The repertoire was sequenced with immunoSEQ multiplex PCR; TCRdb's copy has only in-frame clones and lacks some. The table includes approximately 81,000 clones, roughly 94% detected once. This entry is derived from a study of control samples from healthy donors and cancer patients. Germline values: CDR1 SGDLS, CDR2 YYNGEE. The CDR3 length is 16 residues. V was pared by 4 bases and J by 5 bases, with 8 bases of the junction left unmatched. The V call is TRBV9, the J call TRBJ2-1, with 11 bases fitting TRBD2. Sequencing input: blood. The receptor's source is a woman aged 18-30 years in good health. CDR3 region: CASSSGASGGHNEQFF. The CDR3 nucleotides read TGTGCCAGCAGCTCCGGGGCTAGCGGGGGGCACAATGAGCAGTTCTTC. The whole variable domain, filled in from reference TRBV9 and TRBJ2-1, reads DSGVTQTPKHLITATGQRVTLRCSPRSGDLSVYWYQQSLDQGLQFLIQYYNGEERAKGNILERFSAQQFPDLHSELNLSSLELGDSALYFCASSSGASGGHNEQFFGPGTRLTVL.